Sequencing of this TCR beta chain was carried out in a study of T-cell reconstitution after alpha-beta-depleted transplantation in children. Unique molecular identifiers were used in preparing the TCRbeta library. One entry per CDR3 protein, called by TCRdb with MiXCR from the PCR reads. Of over 120,000 distinct CDR3 sequences in the sample, 8% to 10% were seen once. This CDR3 region has 15 residues. The V gene's germline CDR1 is DFQATT and CDR2 SNEGSKA (reference sequence). Trimming removed 1 base from V and 0 bases from J, with 10 bases in between. This clonotype originated in a female patient between 2 and 10 years old who had a stem cell transplant for congenital amegakaryocytic thrombocytopenia, so the T cells may come from the graft donor. V gene TRBV20-1 combines with J gene TRBJ1-5, with D possibly TRBD1 on 6 matching bases. This specimen was PBMCs, mostly from graft donor cells, taken 180 days after TCRalphabeta/CD19-depleted stem cell transplant. CDR3 protein: CSARVGGYSNQPQHF. CDR3 DNA: TGCAGTGCTAGAGTAGGGGGGTATAGCAATCAGCCCCAGCATTTT.